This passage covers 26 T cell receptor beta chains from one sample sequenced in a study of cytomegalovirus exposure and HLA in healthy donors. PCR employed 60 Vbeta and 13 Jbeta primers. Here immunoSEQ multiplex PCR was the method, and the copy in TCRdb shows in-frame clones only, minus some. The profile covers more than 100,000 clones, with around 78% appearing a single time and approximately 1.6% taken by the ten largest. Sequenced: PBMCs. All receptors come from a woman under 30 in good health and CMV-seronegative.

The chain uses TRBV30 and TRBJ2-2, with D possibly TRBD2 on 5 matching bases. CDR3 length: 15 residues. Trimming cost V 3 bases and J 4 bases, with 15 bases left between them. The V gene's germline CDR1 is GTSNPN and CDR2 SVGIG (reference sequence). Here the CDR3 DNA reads TGTGCCTGGAGGGGGAGAGGGATCCTCACCGGGGAGCTGTTTTTT. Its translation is CAWRGRGILTGELFF.

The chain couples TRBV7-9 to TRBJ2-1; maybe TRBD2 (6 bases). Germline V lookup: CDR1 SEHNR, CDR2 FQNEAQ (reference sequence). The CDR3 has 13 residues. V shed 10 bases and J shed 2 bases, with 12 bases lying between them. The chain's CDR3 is CATSGAPYNEQFF. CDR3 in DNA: TGTGCCACGTCGGGAGCACCCTACAATGAGCAGTTCTTC.

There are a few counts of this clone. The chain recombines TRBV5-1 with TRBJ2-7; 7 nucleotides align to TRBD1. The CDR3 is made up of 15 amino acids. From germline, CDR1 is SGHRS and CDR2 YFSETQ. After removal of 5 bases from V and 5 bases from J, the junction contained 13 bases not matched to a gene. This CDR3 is CASRETGFGSDEQYF. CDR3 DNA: TGCGCCAGCAGGGAGACAGGGTTTGGGTCTGACGAGCAGTACTTC.

The DNA of the CDR3 is TGTGCCAGCAGCTTAGTTTGGACTGCTTATGGAAACACCATATATTTT. It yields the protein CASSLVWTAYGNTIYF. The chain links TRBV7-9 to TRBJ1-3; no firm D call. With 1 base removed from V and 3 bases from J, the gap between germline ends came to 13 bases. Germline values: CDR1 SEHNR, CDR2 FQNEAQ (reference sequence). The CDR3 spans 16 residues.

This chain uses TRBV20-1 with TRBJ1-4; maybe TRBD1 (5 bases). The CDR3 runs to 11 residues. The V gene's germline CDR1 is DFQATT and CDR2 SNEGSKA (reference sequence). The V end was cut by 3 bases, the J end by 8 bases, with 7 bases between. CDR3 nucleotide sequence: TGCAGTGCTAGGGAGGGGGAAAAACTGTTTTTT. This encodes CSAREGEKLFF.

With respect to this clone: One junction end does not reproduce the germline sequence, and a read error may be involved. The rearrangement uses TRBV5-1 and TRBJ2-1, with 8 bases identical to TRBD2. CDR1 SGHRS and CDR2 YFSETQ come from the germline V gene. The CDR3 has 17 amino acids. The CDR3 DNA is TGCGCCAGCAGCTTAGCTAGCGGGCTTAGCTCCTACACTGAGCAGTTCTTC. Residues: CASSLASGLSSYTEQFF.

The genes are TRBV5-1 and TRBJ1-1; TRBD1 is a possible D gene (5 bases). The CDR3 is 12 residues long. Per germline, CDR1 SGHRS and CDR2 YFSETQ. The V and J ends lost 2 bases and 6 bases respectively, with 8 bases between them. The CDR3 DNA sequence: TGCGCCAGCAGCTTTGCAGGGTCTGAAGCTTTCTTT. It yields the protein CASSFAGSEAFF.

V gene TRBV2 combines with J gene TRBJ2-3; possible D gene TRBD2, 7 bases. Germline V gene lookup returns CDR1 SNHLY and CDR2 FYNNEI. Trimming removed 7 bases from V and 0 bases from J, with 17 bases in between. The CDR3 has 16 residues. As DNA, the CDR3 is TGTGCCAGCAATCAGAGGGGGGGCCTTAGCACAGATACGCAGTATTTT. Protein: CASNQRGGLSTDTQYF.

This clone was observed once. The CDR3 region is CASSLSQMNTGELFF. DNA for the CDR3: TGCGCCAGCAGCTTGAGCCAAATGAACACCGGGGAGCTGTTTTTT. V usage is TRBV5-1 and J usage is TRBJ2-2; D gene unclear. The CDR3 has 15 amino acids. Germline V CDR1 and CDR2: SGHRS, YFSETQ. V was pared by 1 base and J by 1 base, with 8 bases between.

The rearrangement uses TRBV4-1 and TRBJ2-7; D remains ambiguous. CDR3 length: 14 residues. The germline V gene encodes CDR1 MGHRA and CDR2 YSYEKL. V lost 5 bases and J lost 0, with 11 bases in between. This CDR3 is CASSSTVTSYEQYF. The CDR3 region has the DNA TGCGCCAGCAGCTCCACAGTGACCTCCTACGAGCAGTACTTC.

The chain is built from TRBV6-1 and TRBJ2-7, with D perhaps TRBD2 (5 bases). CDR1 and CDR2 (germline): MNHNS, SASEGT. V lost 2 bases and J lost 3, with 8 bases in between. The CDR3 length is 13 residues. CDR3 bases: TGTGCCAGCAGTGAACCCGGGATCTACGAGCAGTACTTC. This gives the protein CASSEPGIYEQYF.

CDR3 loop: CASSSGLAGVKYF. CDR3 in DNA: TGTGCCAGCAGCTCGGGACTAGCGGGAGTAAAGTACTTC. The gene calls are TRBV5-8 and TRBJ2-7, with 14 nucleotides matching TRBD2. J gave up 11 bases and V 3 bases, and 4 bases lay outside the gene matches. Germline V gives CDR1 SGHTS, CDR2 YDEGEE. The CDR3 covers 13 residues.

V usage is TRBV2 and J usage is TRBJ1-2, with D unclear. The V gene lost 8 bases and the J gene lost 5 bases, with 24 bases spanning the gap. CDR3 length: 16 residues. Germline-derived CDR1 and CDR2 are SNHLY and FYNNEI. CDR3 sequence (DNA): TGTGCCAGCGTGAGAGATCAGTGGGGAGGGCGGTATGGCTACACCTTC. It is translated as CASVRDQWGGRYGYTF.

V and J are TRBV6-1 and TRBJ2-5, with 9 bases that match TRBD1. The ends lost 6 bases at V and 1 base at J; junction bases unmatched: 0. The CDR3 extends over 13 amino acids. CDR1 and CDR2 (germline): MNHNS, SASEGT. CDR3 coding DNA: TGTGCCAGCAGGGGACAGGGCCAAGAGACCCAGTACTTC. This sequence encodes CASRGQGQETQYF.

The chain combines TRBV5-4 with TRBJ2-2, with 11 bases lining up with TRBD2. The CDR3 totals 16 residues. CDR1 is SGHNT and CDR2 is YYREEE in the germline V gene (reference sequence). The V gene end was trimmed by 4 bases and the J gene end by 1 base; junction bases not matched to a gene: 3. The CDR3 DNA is TGTGCCAGCAGCCCGGGGACTAGCGGGAACACCGGGGAGCTGTTTTTT. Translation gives CASSPGTSGNTGELFF.

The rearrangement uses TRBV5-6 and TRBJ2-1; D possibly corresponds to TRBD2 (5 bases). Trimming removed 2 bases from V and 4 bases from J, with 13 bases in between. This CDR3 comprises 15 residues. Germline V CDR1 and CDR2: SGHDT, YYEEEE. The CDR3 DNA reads TGTGCCAGCAGCTTAACGGGAAGATTGTACAATGAGCAGTTCTTC. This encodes CASSLTGRLYNEQFF.

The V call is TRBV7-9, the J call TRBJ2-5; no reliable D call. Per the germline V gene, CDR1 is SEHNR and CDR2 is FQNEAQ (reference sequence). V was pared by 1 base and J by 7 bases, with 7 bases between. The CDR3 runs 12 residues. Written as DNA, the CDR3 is TGTGCCAGCAGCTTAGGAGATCCGACCCAGTACTTC. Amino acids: CASSLGDPTQYF. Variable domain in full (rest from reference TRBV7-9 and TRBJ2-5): DTGVSQNPRHKITKRGQNVTFRCDPISEHNRLYWYRQTLGQGPEFLTYFQNEAQLEKSRLLSDRFSAERPKGSFSTLEIQRTEQGDSAMYLCASSLGDPTQYFGPGTRLLVL.

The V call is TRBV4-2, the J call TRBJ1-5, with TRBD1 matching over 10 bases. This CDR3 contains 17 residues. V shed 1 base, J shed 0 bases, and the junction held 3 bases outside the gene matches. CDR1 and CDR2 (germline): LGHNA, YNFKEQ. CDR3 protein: CASSQGQGATSNQPQHF. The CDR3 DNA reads TGTGCCAGCAGCCAAGGACAGGGGGCTACTAGCAATCAGCCCCAGCATTTT.

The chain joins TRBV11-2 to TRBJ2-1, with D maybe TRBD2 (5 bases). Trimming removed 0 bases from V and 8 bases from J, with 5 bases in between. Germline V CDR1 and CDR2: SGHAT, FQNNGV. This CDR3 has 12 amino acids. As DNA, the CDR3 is TGTGCCAGCAGCTTAGAGAGGGATGAGCAGTTCTTC. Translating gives CASSLERDEQFF.

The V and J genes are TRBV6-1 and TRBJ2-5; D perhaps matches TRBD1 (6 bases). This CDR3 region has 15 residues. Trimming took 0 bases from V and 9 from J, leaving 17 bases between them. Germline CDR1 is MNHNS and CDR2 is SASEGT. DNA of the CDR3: TGTGCCAGCAGTGAAGCGATAGACAGGACCTGGGCCCAGTACTTC. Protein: CASSEAIDRTWAQYF.

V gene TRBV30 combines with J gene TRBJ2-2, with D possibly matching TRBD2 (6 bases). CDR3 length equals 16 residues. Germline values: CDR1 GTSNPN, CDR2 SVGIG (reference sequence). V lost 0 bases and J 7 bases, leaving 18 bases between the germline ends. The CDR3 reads CAWSVSDYYDIGELFF. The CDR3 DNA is TGTGCCTGGAGTGTTTCGGACTACTATGATATCGGGGAGCTGTTTTTT. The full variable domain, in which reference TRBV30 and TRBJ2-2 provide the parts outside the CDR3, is SQTIHQWPATLVQPVGSPLSLECTVEGTSNPNLYWYRQAAGRGLQLLFYSVGIGQISSEVPQNLSASRPQDRQFILSSKKLLLSDSGFYLCAWSVSDYYDIGELFFGEGSRLTVL.

The CDR3 coding sequence is TGTGCCAGCTCACCAGCCCTAGCGGGAGTTTACAATGAGCAGTTCTTC. Translation: CASSPALAGVYNEQFF. The chain links TRBV18 to TRBJ2-1; 10 bases match TRBD2. CDR1 KGHSH and CDR2 LQKENI come from the germline V gene. V dropped 2 bases and J dropped 4; count of bases not matched to a gene: 5. The length of the CDR3 is 16 residues.

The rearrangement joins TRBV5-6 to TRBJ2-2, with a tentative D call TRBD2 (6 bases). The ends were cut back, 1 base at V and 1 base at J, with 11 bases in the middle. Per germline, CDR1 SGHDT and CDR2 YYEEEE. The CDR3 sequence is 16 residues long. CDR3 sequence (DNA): TGTGCCAGCAGCTTGCGTGGGCGGGAGAACACCGGGGAGCTGTTTTTT. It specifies CASSLRGRENTGELFF.

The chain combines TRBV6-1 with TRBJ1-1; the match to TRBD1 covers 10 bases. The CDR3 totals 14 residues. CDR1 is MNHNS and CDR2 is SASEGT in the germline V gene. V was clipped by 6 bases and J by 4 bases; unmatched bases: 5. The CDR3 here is CASRIRDRGTEAFF. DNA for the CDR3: TGTGCCAGCAGAATCCGGGACAGGGGCACTGAAGCTTTCTTT.

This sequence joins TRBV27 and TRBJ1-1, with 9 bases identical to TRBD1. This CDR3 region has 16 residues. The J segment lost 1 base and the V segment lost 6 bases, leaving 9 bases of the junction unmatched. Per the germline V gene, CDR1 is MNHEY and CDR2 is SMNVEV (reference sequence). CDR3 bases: TGTGCCAGCAGGAACGGACAGGGGATGAAGAACACTGAAGCTTTCTTT. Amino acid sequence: CASRNGQGMKNTEAFF.

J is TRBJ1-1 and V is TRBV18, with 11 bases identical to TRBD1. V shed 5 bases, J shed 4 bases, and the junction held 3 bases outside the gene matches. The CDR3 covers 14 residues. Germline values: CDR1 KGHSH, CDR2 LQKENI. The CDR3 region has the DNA TGTGCCAGCTCAAGGACAGGGGGCGGCACTGAAGCTTTCTTT. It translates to CASSRTGGGTEAFF.